These T cell receptor beta chains were read from a single sample in a study of blood T cell repertoires in COVID-19. Some clones are missing from TCRdb's copy, which holds only in-frame ones; the method was immunoSEQ multiplex PCR. The sample records roughly 300,000 clones, more than 75% being singletons. The source material was PBMCs or T cells enriched from blood (not recorded which). All receptors derive from a woman aged 40-49 years with acute COVID-19. Both conserved end residues are part of each CDR3. D genes are given only for firm matches. Size is omitted from some rows. Given values are once, few, many or a class for expanded clones.

size,D,V,J,DNA,CDR3
few,-,TRBV7-2,TRBJ2-1,-,CASSFGTGILVF
-,TRBD1,TRBV10-3,TRBJ2-5,TGTGCCTCAGCGGATCGGGACAGGGGCAACCAAGAGACCCAGTACTTC,CASADRDRGNQETQYF
-,-,TRBV12-3/TRBV12-4,TRBJ1-4,TGTGCCAGCAGTTTACTCGGTGAAAAACTGTTTTTT,CASSLLGEKLFF
-,-,TRBV4-2,TRBJ1-2,TGTGCCAGCAGCCACGGAGGGGAGTATGGCTACACCTTC,CASSHGGEYGYTF
-,-,TRBV9,TRBJ2-2,TGTGCCAGCAGCGTAAGGGATAGCGGTTCGAACACCGGGGAGCTGTTTTTT,CASSVRDSGSNTGELFF
-,-,TRBV4-1,TRBJ2-1,TGCGCCAGCAGCCATTCCCCGAGGCGGGGTCAAAGGAGCTCCTACAATGAGCAGTTCTTC,CASSHSPRRGQRSSYNEQFF
-,-,TRBV29-1,TRBJ1-1,TGCAGCGTCCAGGGGTTTAGGACTGAAGCTTTCTTT,CSVQGFRTEAFF
few,TRBD1,TRBV6-5,TRBJ2-7,TGTGCCAGCAGTTGGGACAGAGGCTCCTACGAGCAGTACTTC,CASSWDRGSYEQYF
once,-,TRBV28,TRBJ1-6,TGTGCCAGTCAACCGGGACAAGATAATTCACCCCTCCACTTT,CASQPGQDNSPLHF
-,TRBD2,TRBV5-1,TRBJ2-2,TGCGCCAGCAGCTTGTTACTAGCGGGGAGCACCGGGGAGCTGTTTTTT,CASSLLLAGSTGELFF
-,TRBD1,TRBV9,TRBJ1-4,TGTGCCAGCAGCTTCGACAGGGTCCCCAATGGAAAACTGTTTTTT,CASSFDRVPNGKLFF
-,-,TRBV6-5,TRBJ1-2,TGTGCCAGCAGTTACGGGCAGAACTATGGCTACACCTTC,CASSYGQNYGYTF
-,-,TRBV6-2/TRBV6-3,TRBJ1-1,TGTGCCAGCAGTTACGGGGGGGATCCTAACACTGAAGCTTTCTTT,CASSYGGDPNTEAFF
-,TRBD1,TRBV25-1,TRBJ1-2,TGTGCCAGCACTGGACAGGGGCGCTACACCTTC,CASTGQGRYTF
-,TRBD1,TRBV2,TRBJ2-1,TGTGCCAGCAGTCCCCCCGGGACAGGTGACAATGAGCAGTTCTTC,CASSPPGTGDNEQFF
-,TRBD2,TRBV5-6,TRBJ2-3,TGTGCCAGCAGTTACGGGACTAGCGTTAAAGATACGCAGTATTTT,CASSYGTSVKDTQYF
-,TRBD2,TRBV5-8,TRBJ2-1,TGTGCCAGCAGCATAGGGACTAGCGGGAACTACAATGAGCAGTTCTTC,CASSIGTSGNYNEQFF
-,TRBD1,TRBV6-5,TRBJ2-7,TGTGCCAGCAGCCAACCCCGGACAGGTTCATACGAGCAGTACTTC,CASSQPRTGSYEQYF
-,-,TRBV6-5,TRBJ1-2,TGTGCCAGCAGTTACCCAGGGTTTGGCTACACCTTC,CASSYPGFGYTF
-,TRBD1,TRBV4-2,TRBJ1-2,TGTGCCAGCAGCCAGACCGACAGGGACTATGGCTACACCTTC,CASSQTDRDYGYTF
few,-,TRBV7-9,TRBJ2-2,TGTGCCAGCAGCCCTGGGGCAGCGAACACCGGGGAGCTGTTTTTT,CASSPGAANTGELFF
-,TRBD1,TRBV20-1,TRBJ1-2,TGCAGTGCTAGTAGGGACAGGGGTACCTATGGCTACACCTTC,CSASRDRGTYGYTF
-,-,TRBV18,TRBJ2-7,TGTGCCAGCTCATCGTCCTCCTACGAGCAGTACTTC,CASSSSSYEQYF
-,TRBD1,TRBV28,TRBJ1-5,TGTGCCAGCAGTTTATTGGGACAGGGTGGAATGCATTTT,CASSLLGQGGMHF
-,-,TRBV9,TRBJ2-1,TGTGCCAGCAGCGTAAGTGGGACAACGGACAATGAGCAGTTCTTC,CASSVSGTTDNEQFF
few,TRBD1,TRBV7-2,TRBJ1-1,TGTGCCAGCAGCTCCGCAGGGGGCAGGGTCACTGAAGCTTTCTTT,CASSSAGGRVTEAFF
-,-,TRBV28,TRBJ1-2,TGTGCCAGCAGTTTACCGACAGCCTGGGGCTACACCTTC,CASSLPTAWGYTF
-,TRBD2,TRBV2,TRBJ2-3,TGTGCCAGCAGTGTACCGACCGGGACTAGCGGGGGTGCTAGCACAGATACGCAGTATTTT,CASSVPTGTSGGASTDTQYF
-,TRBD1,TRBV6-5,TRBJ1-1,TGTGCCAGCAGTTATTCGCTCACAGGGGAAACTGAAGCTTTCTTT,CASSYSLTGETEAFF
-,-,TRBV2,TRBJ2-2,TGTGCCAGCAGTGAAGTTAGGAACACCGGGGAGCTGTTTTTT,CASSEVRNTGELFF
-,TRBD2,TRBV9,TRBJ2-5,TGTGCCAGCAGCGCAGTAGGTGTGTCTAGCGGGAGTGAGTCCCAAGAGACCCAGTACTTC,CASSAVGVSSGSESQETQYF
-,TRBD2,TRBV5-4,TRBJ2-1,TGTGCCAGCAGCGTTATGGGCGGGGGGGCCAATGAGCAGTTCTTC,CASSVMGGGANEQFF
once,-,TRBV20-1,TRBJ1-1,TGCAGTGCTAGTGGTAGGGGGAACACTGAAGCTTTCTTT,CSASGRGNTEAFF
-,-,TRBV11-3,TRBJ2-1,TGTGCCAGCAGCTTCGGGACTTCCTACAATGAGCAGTTCTTC,CASSFGTSYNEQFF
once,-,TRBV6-2/TRBV6-3,TRBJ2-1,TGTGCCAGCAGTCCCGGGACTGCGATCTTTCAGTTCTTC,CASSPGTAIFQFF
-,-,TRBV7-3,TRBJ1-1,TGTGCCAGCAGGATGGGGCCTGCGGGGACTGAAGCTTTCTTT,CASRMGPAGTEAFF
-,-,TRBV3-1/TRBV3-2,TRBJ2-1,TGTGCCAGCAGCTTTAGCGTGAACAATGAGCAGTTCTTC,CASSFSVNNEQFF
-,TRBD1,TRBV19,TRBJ2-7,TGTGCCAGTAGTATGGCCCGGACAGGGGGCATCCACGAGCAGTACTTC,CASSMARTGGIHEQYF
-,TRBD1,TRBV14,TRBJ2-7,TGTGCCAGCAGCCCTCAGCACAGGGGGCCGTACGAGCAGTACTTC,CASSPQHRGPYEQYF